The rows below give T cell receptor beta chains drawn from one sample of a study of T cell changes during pregnancy in multiple sclerosis. Here immunoSEQ multiplex PCR was the method, and the copy in TCRdb shows in-frame clones only, minus some. The sample consists of about 110,000 clones, approximately 90% of them appearing once. Specimen: peripheral blood, collected after pregnancy. The receptors originated from a female donor with multiple sclerosis, enrolled in a pregnancy study. The CDR3 runs from the conserved cysteine through the conserved F or W. Fields, in order: CDR3 protein, CDR3 DNA, V gene, D gene, J gene, clone size. The D gene is left open where the match is weak. A clone size is listed for some rows: how often the clone was seen (once, few, many), or a class if it is expanded.

CDR3 protein: CASSEGRAKGQPQHF; CDR3 DNA: TGTGCCAGCAGTGAGGGCAGGGCGAAAGGTCAGCCCCAGCATTTT; V gene: TRBV6-1; D gene: NA; J gene: TRBJ1-5; clone size: few
CDR3 protein: CASSDPFRVDTQYF; CDR3 DNA: TGTGCCAGCAGTGACCCCTTCAGGGTAGATACGCAGTATTTT; V gene: TRBV25-1; D gene: NA; J gene: TRBJ2-3; clone size: NA
CDR3 protein: CASSLVPGLAGFNTGELFF; CDR3 DNA: TGCGCCAGCAGCTTGGTCCCGGGACTAGCGGGATTTAACACCGGGGAGCTGTTTTTT; V gene: TRBV5-1; D gene: TRBD2; J gene: TRBJ2-2; clone size: once
CDR3 protein: CASSLSSGRAGVGNEQFF; CDR3 DNA: TGTGCCAGCAGTTTAAGTAGCGGGAGGGCCGGGGTGGGGAATGAGCAGTTCTTC; V gene: TRBV27; D gene: TRBD2; J gene: TRBJ2-1; clone size: NA
CDR3 protein: CASSPCLAGTYNEQFF; CDR3 DNA: TGTGCCAGCAGTCCGTGCCTAGCGGGGACTTACAATGAGCAGTTCTTC; V gene: TRBV6-8; D gene: TRBD2; J gene: TRBJ2-1; clone size: NA
CDR3 protein: CASSLVTLRGRKFF; CDR3 DNA: TGTGCCAGCAGCTTAGTCACGTTAAGGGGGCGGAAGTTCTTC; V gene: TRBV7-8; D gene: TRBD1; J gene: TRBJ2-1; clone size: NA
CDR3 protein: CAWEPGQGQETQYF; CDR3 DNA: TGTGCCTGGGAACCCGGACAGGGCCAAGAGACCCAGTACTTC; V gene: TRBV30; D gene: TRBD1; J gene: TRBJ2-5; clone size: NA
CDR3 protein: CASSFPGTGIAVSSYEQYF; CDR3 DNA: TGTGCCAGCAGTTTCCCCGGGACAGGGATAGCGGTTAGCTCCTACGAGCAGTACTTC; V gene: TRBV7-8; D gene: TRBD1; J gene: TRBJ2-7; clone size: NA
CDR3 protein: CASSPQGKLFF; CDR3 DNA: TGTGCCAGCAGTCCCCAGGGAAAACTGTTTTTT; V gene: TRBV7-7; D gene: NA; J gene: TRBJ1-4; clone size: NA
CDR3 protein: CASSYGGSVTDTQYF; CDR3 DNA: TGTGCCAGCAGTTACGGGGGGAGTGTCACAGATACGCAGTATTTT; V gene: TRBV6-6; D gene: NA; J gene: TRBJ2-3; clone size: NA
CDR3 protein: CASSIDRGGNGYTF; CDR3 DNA: TGTGCCAGCAGCATCGACAGGGGCGGGAATGGCTACACCTTC; V gene: TRBV7-3; D gene: TRBD1; J gene: TRBJ1-2; clone size: NA
CDR3 protein: CASSPGRNTEAFF; CDR3 DNA: TGTGCCAGCTCACCTGGCAGAAACACTGAAGCTTTCTTT; V gene: TRBV18; D gene: NA; J gene: TRBJ1-1; clone size: NA
CDR3 protein: CASSLGASAVQETQYF; CDR3 DNA: TGCGCCAGCAGCCTGGGGGCTAGCGCAGTACAAGAGACCCAGTACTTC; V gene: TRBV5-1; D gene: NA; J gene: TRBJ2-5; clone size: NA
CDR3 protein: CASSLIGPAGQPQHF; CDR3 DNA: TGTGCCAGCTCACTGATTGGGCCAGCGGGTCAGCCCCAGCATTTT; V gene: TRBV18; D gene: NA; J gene: TRBJ1-5; clone size: NA
CDR3 protein: CASSPGGEAFF; CDR3 DNA: TGTGCCAGCAGCCCCGGCGGTGAAGCTTTCTTT; V gene: TRBV6-6; D gene: NA; J gene: TRBJ1-1; clone size: NA
CDR3 protein: CASSLGGGAHGYTF; CDR3 DNA: TGTGCCAGCAGCTTGGGTGGGGGGGCTCACGGCTACACCTTC; V gene: TRBV5-4; D gene: NA; J gene: TRBJ1-2; clone size: NA
CDR3 protein: CASIGQGFTDTQYF; CDR3 DNA: TGTGCCAGCATCGGACAGGGATTCACAGATACGCAGTATTTT; V gene: TRBV6-6; D gene: TRBD1; J gene: TRBJ2-3; clone size: NA
CDR3 protein: CSVEDRGQGTEAFF; CDR3 DNA: TGCAGCGTTGAAGACAGGGGGCAGGGCACTGAAGCTTTCTTT; V gene: TRBV29-1; D gene: TRBD1; J gene: TRBJ1-1; clone size: NA
CDR3 protein: CASSLTQGLVRNQPQHF; CDR3 DNA: TGTGCCAGCAGTTTAACCCAGGGTTTGGTTCGCAATCAGCCCCAGCATTTT; V gene: TRBV28; D gene: NA; J gene: TRBJ1-5; clone size: NA
CDR3 protein: CASSLLGARDEQYF; CDR3 DNA: TGTGCCAGCAGCTTGTTAGGGGCCCGGGACGAGCAGTACTTC; V gene: TRBV7-9; D gene: NA; J gene: TRBJ2-7; clone size: NA
CDR3 protein: CASSAPRDNSPLHF; CDR3 DNA: TGTGCCAGCAGTGCCCCCAGGGATAATTCACCCCTCCACTTT; V gene: TRBV2; D gene: NA; J gene: TRBJ1-6; clone size: NA
CDR3 protein: CASSRGLETQYF; CDR3 DNA: TGTGCCAGCAGTAGGGGATTGGAGACCCAGTACTTC; V gene: TRBV6-5; D gene: NA; J gene: TRBJ2-5; clone size: NA
CDR3 protein: CASSVGTAGNTIYF; CDR3 DNA: TGTGCCAGCAGCGTCGGGACAGCTGGAAACACCATATATTTT; V gene: TRBV7-2; D gene: TRBD1; J gene: TRBJ1-3; clone size: NA
CDR3 protein: CAWSVIAGNTIYF; CDR3 DNA: TGTGCCTGGAGTGTCATTGCTGGAAACACCATATATTTT; V gene: TRBV30; D gene: NA; J gene: TRBJ1-3; clone size: NA
CDR3 protein: CASSPGTGQETQYF; CDR3 DNA: TGTGCCAGCTCACCGGGGACAGGGCAAGAGACCCAGTACTTC; V gene: TRBV18; D gene: TRBD1; J gene: TRBJ2-5; clone size: NA
CDR3 protein: CASSLTVSSYNEQFF; CDR3 DNA: TGCGCCAGCAGCTTAACGGTAAGCTCCTACAATGAGCAGTTCTTC; V gene: TRBV5-1; D gene: NA; J gene: TRBJ2-1; clone size: NA
CDR3 protein: CASRTPSDNSYNEQFF; CDR3 DNA: TGTGCCAGCAGGACCCCCTCGGACAACTCCTACAATGAGCAGTTCTTC; V gene: TRBV28; D gene: NA; J gene: TRBJ2-1; clone size: NA
CDR3 protein: CASSPQSTVTPNTEAFF; CDR3 DNA: TGTGCCAGCTCACCCCAGTCGACAGTTACCCCCAACACTGAAGCTTTCTTT; V gene: TRBV18; D gene: NA; J gene: TRBJ1-1; clone size: NA
CDR3 protein: CSVERGLAIANEQFF; CDR3 DNA: TGCAGCGTTGAGCGAGGACTAGCGATCGCCAATGAGCAGTTCTTC; V gene: TRBV29-1; D gene: TRBD2; J gene: TRBJ2-1; clone size: NA
CDR3 protein: CASTPTPGYNEQFF; CDR3 DNA: TGTGCCAGCACCCCGACCCCGGGATACAATGAGCAGTTCTTC; V gene: TRBV28; D gene: NA; J gene: TRBJ2-1; clone size: NA
CDR3 protein: CASSLRGEAFF; CDR3 DNA: TGTGCCAGCAGTTTACGGGGTGAAGCTTTCTTT; V gene: TRBV5-8; D gene: NA; J gene: TRBJ1-1; clone size: NA
CDR3 protein: CASRPGLAGYNEQFF; CDR3 DNA: TGTGCCAGCAGACCGGGACTAGCGGGATACAATGAGCAGTTCTTC; V gene: TRBV6-1; D gene: TRBD2; J gene: TRBJ2-1; clone size: NA
CDR3 protein: CAWSVTTRSLNYGYTF; CDR3 DNA: TGTGCCTGGAGTGTAACAACAAGGAGTCTCAACTATGGCTACACCTTC; V gene: TRBV30; D gene: NA; J gene: TRBJ1-2; clone size: NA
CDR3 protein: CASSLNSHSRGNTIYF; CDR3 DNA: TGTGCCAGCAGCTTAAACTCCCACTCACGAGGAAACACCATATATTTT; V gene: TRBV7-9; D gene: NA; J gene: TRBJ1-3; clone size: once
CDR3 protein: CASSHSSGRANEQFF; CDR3 DNA: TGTGCCAGCAGTCATTCTAGCGGGAGGGCTAATGAGCAGTTCTTC; V gene: TRBV27; D gene: TRBD2; J gene: TRBJ2-1; clone size: NA
CDR3 protein: CASSQVNSPYEQYF; CDR3 DNA: TGCGCCAGCAGCCAAGTGAACAGCCCCTACGAGCAGTACTTC; V gene: TRBV4-1; D gene: NA; J gene: TRBJ2-7; clone size: NA
CDR3 protein: CASSFFSRKLGPSPDTQYF; CDR3 DNA: TGTGCCAGCAGCTTTTTTTCTCGAAAACTAGGACCTAGCCCAGATACGCAGTATTTT; V gene: TRBV11-2; D gene: NA; J gene: TRBJ2-3; clone size: NA
CDR3 protein: CASGGGSGANVLTF; CDR3 DNA: TGCGCCAGTGGCGGGGGCTCTGGGGCCAACGTCCTGACTTTC; V gene: TRBV5-1; D gene: TRBD2; J gene: TRBJ2-6; clone size: NA
CDR3 protein: CASSLPKLQGTEAFF; CDR3 DNA: TGTGCCAGCAGCTTGCCCAAATTACAGGGTACTGAAGCTTTCTTT; V gene: TRBV7-9; D gene: NA; J gene: TRBJ1-1; clone size: NA
CDR3 protein: CASSYSTVTDTQYF; CDR3 DNA: TGCGCCAGCAGCTACTCGACAGTCACAGATACGCAGTATTTT; V gene: TRBV5-1; D gene: NA; J gene: TRBJ2-3; clone size: NA
CDR3 protein: CASSEGPGGPPQHF; CDR3 DNA: TGTGCCAGCAGTGAAGGGCCCGGAGGGCCGCCCCAGCATTTT; V gene: TRBV6-1; D gene: NA; J gene: TRBJ1-5; clone size: few
CDR3 protein: CASSSEYYRVLNPLYF; CDR3 DNA: TGTGCCAGCAGTTCCGAATACTACAGGGTTTTGAATCCCCTGTACTTC; V gene: TRBV27; D gene: NA; J gene: TRBJ2-7; clone size: NA
CDR3 protein: CASSLGPSGRASEQFF; CDR3 DNA: TGTGCCAGCAGCTTAGGCCCTAGCGGGAGGGCCTCTGAGCAGTTCTTC; V gene: TRBV11-3; D gene: TRBD2; J gene: TRBJ2-1; clone size: NA
CDR3 protein: CASSPYPSGVSYEQYF; CDR3 DNA: TGTGCCAGCAGCCCATACCCTAGCGGGGTCTCCTACGAGCAGTACTTC; V gene: TRBV11-2; D gene: TRBD2; J gene: TRBJ2-7; clone size: NA
CDR3 protein: CATTAGQEDEKLFF; CDR3 DNA: TGTGCCACGACGGCGGGACAGGAAGATGAAAAACTGTTTTTT; V gene: TRBV15; D gene: TRBD1; J gene: TRBJ1-4; clone size: NA